A single sample is the source of the 21 T cell receptor beta chains below, sequenced in a study of blood T cell repertoires in COVID-19. Repertoires were generated with immunoSEQ multiplex PCR, while TCRdb's copy carries only in-frame clones and drops some. The sample lists around 300,000 clones, 75% to 90% occurring once. The specimen sequenced was peripheral blood. The receptors here all came from a man younger than 35 with active or convalescent COVID-19.

The sample holds one count of this clone. The genes are TRBV2 and TRBJ2-4; D gene uncertain. The CDR3 has 14 amino acids. Germline loops: CDR1 SNHLY, CDR2 FYNNEI. Trimming took 5 bases from V and 0 from J, leaving 8 bases between them. CDR3 region: CASSQFLAKNIQYF. The CDR3 coding sequence is TGTGCCAGCAGTCAGTTCTTAGCCAAAAACATTCAGTACTTC.

The chain recombines TRBV6-2 or TRBV6-3 with TRBJ1-5; D is unclear. CDR3 size: 12 residues. The ends were cut back, 5 bases at V and 6 bases at J, with 8 bases in the middle. Germline V gives CDR1 MNHEY, CDR2 SVGEGT. For the CDR3, the DNA is TGTGCCAGCAGTGAGGGAGCTCAGCCCCAGCATTTT. Translation: CASSEGAQPQHF.

This chain connects TRBV15 to TRBJ2-5; D call uncertain. The CDR3 sequence is 13 residues long. Between the trimmed V and J ends, which lost 0 bases and 5 bases, there was a span of 7 bases. CDR1 and CDR2 from the germline V gene are LNHNV and YYDKDF (reference sequence). The CDR3 DNA follows: TGTGCCACCAGCAGAGATCACGCGGAGACCCAGTACTTC. This codes for CATSRDHAETQYF. The complete variable domain, with remaining parts taken from reference TRBV15 and TRBJ2-5, reads DAMVIQNPRYQVTQFGKPVTLSCSQTLNHNVMYWYQQKSSQAPKLLFHYYDKDFNNEADTPDNFQSRRPNTSFCFLDIRSPGLGDTAMYLCATSRDHAETQYFGPGTRLLVL.

A single count supports this clone. The rearrangement uses TRBV6-2 or TRBV6-3 and TRBJ1-2, with unresolved D. Between the trimmed V and J ends, which lost 6 bases and 8 bases, there was a span of 16 bases. Germline-derived CDR1 and CDR2 are MNHEY and SVGEGT. CDR3 size: 13 residues. The DNA of the CDR3 is TGTGCCAGCAGCCTGGACGGACTTTACGGCTACACCTTC. This encodes CASSLDGLYGYTF.

This clone was recorded only once. The chain joins TRBV7-2 to TRBJ1-2, with a tentative D call TRBD1 (6 bases). The V gene lost 3 bases and the J gene lost 1 base, with 9 bases spanning the gap. This CDR3 spans 14 amino acids. The V gene's germline CDR1 is SGHTA and CDR2 FQGNSA. CDR3 DNA sequence: TGTGCCAGCAGCTTCAGACAGGATAACTATGGCTACACCTTC. The encoded protein is CASSFRQDNYGYTF.

J is TRBJ2-1 and V is TRBV19; the D is unclear. CDR1 and CDR2 (germline): LNHDA, SQIVND (reference sequence). This CDR3 is built from 14 residues. Trimming left V 2 bases short and J 5 bases short, with 10 bases between. CDR3 nucleotides: TGTGCCAGTAGTATACGGCGGTCTCACAATGAGCAGTTCTTC. Residues: CASSIRRSHNEQFF.

V is TRBV7-9 and J is TRBJ1-2; D ambiguous. The CDR3 length is 15 residues. Germline loops: CDR1 SEHNR, CDR2 FQNEAQ (reference sequence). V was cut by 4 bases and J by 6 bases, with 18 bases left in between. This CDR3 is CASSSVPGTVDGYTF. CDR3 nucleotide sequence: TGTGCCAGCAGCTCTGTGCCGGGAACCGTGGATGGCTACACCTTC.

This clone was seen a single time. The chain links TRBV5-4 to TRBJ1-1; 7 bases align to TRBD1. This CDR3 comprises 14 residues. The ends lost 4 bases at V and 1 base at J; junction bases unmatched: 4. Germline V gene lookup returns CDR1 SGHNT and CDR2 YYREEE (reference sequence). CDR3 nucleotides: TGTGCCAGCAGCCGGGACAGACAGAACACTGAAGCTTTCTTT. Its protein product is CASSRDRQNTEAFF.

The chain is built from TRBV7-3 and TRBJ2-5; 7 nucleotides line up with TRBD1. The germline gives CDR1 SGHTA, CDR2 FQGTGA. This CDR3 has 14 residues. Trimming cost V 5 bases and J 4 bases; bases outside gene matches: 7. The DNA of the CDR3 is TGTGCCAGCAGCCCAACAGGGGCCCGAGAGACCCAGTACTTC. This gives the protein CASSPTGARETQYF.

This chain uses TRBV27 with TRBJ2-2; maybe TRBD2 (7 bases). The CDR3 is 16 amino acids. Looked up from germline, CDR1 is MNHEY and CDR2 is SMNVEV (reference sequence). Trimming took off 7 bases at V and 1 base at J, with 16 bases between the two ends. The CDR3: CASTLAGALNTGELFF. The CDR3 DNA sequence: TGTGCCAGCACCCTCGCGGGGGCACTGAACACCGGGGAGCTGTTTTTT.

This rearrangement joins TRBV9 to TRBJ2-7; weak D call: TRBD2 (6 bases). This CDR3 has 15 residues. Trimming shortened V by 4 bases and J by 0 bases, and 14 bases separated the two germline ends. Germline assignment: CDR1 SGDLS and CDR2 YYNGEE. CDR3 sequence: CASSPRDFLSYEQYF. In nucleotides, the CDR3 is TGTGCCAGCAGCCCGAGGGACTTCCTCTCCTACGAGCAGTACTTC. The full variable domain, in which reference TRBV9 and TRBJ2-7 provide the parts outside the CDR3, is DSGVTQTPKHLITATGQRVTLRCSPRSGDLSVYWYQQSLDQGLQFLIQYYNGEERAKGNILERFSAQQFPDLHSELNLSSLELGDSALYFCASSPRDFLSYEQYFGPGTRLTVT.

This rearrangement joins TRBV7-6 to TRBJ2-2; the match to TRBD1 covers 9 bases. The trim removed 4 bases at V and 4 bases at J, leaving 16 bases unmatched. This CDR3 region has 19 residues. Per the germline V gene, CDR1 is SGHVS and CDR2 is FNYEAQ. Here the CDR3 DNA reads TGTGCCAGCAGCTCCCAAAGCCTACAGGGGGCAAAAAGCACCGGGGAGCTGTTTTTT. This translates into CASSSQSLQGAKSTGELFF.

CDR3 sequence: CASSFSSGYTEAFF. CDR3 coding DNA: TGTGCCAGCAGTTTCTCGTCCGGGTACACTGAAGCTTTCTTT. The V and J genes are TRBV27 and TRBJ1-1; D unclear. Trimming took 3 bases from V and 3 from J, leaving 11 bases between them. From germline, CDR1 is MNHEY and CDR2 SMNVEV (reference sequence). The CDR3 totals 14 residues.

The V gene is TRBV13, the J gene TRBJ2-3; 7 bases are a match to TRBD1. Germline V CDR1 and CDR2: PRHDT, FYEKMQ (reference sequence). The CDR3 is 15 residues long. J lost 2 bases, V lost 5 bases, and 7 bases had no gene match. The CDR3 DNA is TGTGCCAGCAGCAAATGGACAGGATACACAGATACGCAGTATTTT. Amino acids: CASSKWTGYTDTQYF.

The J gene is TRBJ2-3, the V gene TRBV28; 9 nucleotides match TRBD2. The germline V gene encodes CDR1 MDHEN and CDR2 SYDVKM. The CDR3 contains 18 residues. V was clipped by 8 bases and J by 0 bases; unmatched bases: 15. The CDR3 loop is CASYGRGFSGGSTDTQYF. As DNA, the CDR3 is TGTGCCAGCTATGGCAGGGGATTTAGCGGGGGTAGCACAGATACGCAGTATTTT.

The chain uses TRBV9 and TRBJ1-4, with 9 nucleotides matching TRBD1. The CDR3 extends over 16 amino acids. The trim removed 10 bases at V and 7 bases at J, leaving 17 bases unmatched. Germline-derived CDR1 and CDR2 are SGDLS and YYNGEE. The CDR3 nucleotides are TGTGCCTCAGGGAGGACAGGGGCGGGTAGGGGTGAAAAACTGTTTTTT. This codes for CASGRTGAGRGEKLFF.

The chain recombines TRBV11-2 with TRBJ1-5, with no clear D. Germline loops: CDR1 SGHAT, CDR2 FQNNGV. The CDR3 loop spans 14 amino acids. Trimming cost V 4 bases and J 1 base, with 8 bases left between them. CDR3 coding DNA: TGTGCCAGCAGCTCTAGTGGCAGCAATCAGCCCCAGCATTTT. This translates into CASSSSGSNQPQHF. Full variable domain (missing parts from reference TRBV11-2 and TRBJ1-5): EAGVAQSPRYKIIEKRQSVAFWCNPISGHATLYWYQQILGQGPKLLIQFQNNGVVDDSQLPKDRFSAERLKGVDSTLKIQPAKLEDSAVYLCASSSSGSNQPQHFGDGTRLSIL.

The chain is built from TRBV9 and TRBJ2-1, with TRBD2 identical over 15 bases. Trimming cost V 4 bases and J 2 bases; bases outside gene matches: 10. The length of the CDR3 is 19 residues. Germline V gives CDR1 SGDLS, CDR2 YYNGEE. CDR3 amino acids: CASSPRTSGGVLTYNEQFF. DNA of the CDR3: TGTGCCAGCAGCCCCAGGACTAGCGGGGGGGTGTTGACCTACAATGAGCAGTTCTTC. The full variable domain, its missing parts supplied by reference TRBV9 and TRBJ2-1, is DSGVTQTPKHLITATGQRVTLRCSPRSGDLSVYWYQQSLDQGLQFLIQYYNGEERAKGNILERFSAQQFPDLHSELNLSSLELGDSALYFCASSPRTSGGVLTYNEQFFGPGTRLTVL.

The chain joins TRBV18 to TRBJ2-7, with D uncertain. In germline, CDR1 is KGHSH, CDR2 LQKENI. There are 13 residues in the CDR3. Trimming took 8 bases from V and 0 from J, leaving 11 bases between them. The CDR3 DNA reads as TGTGCCAGCCGAACCGCCAGCTCCTACGAGCAGTACTTC. It encodes CASRTASSYEQYF.

The rearrangement joins TRBV27 to TRBJ2-1, with a tentative D call TRBD1 (6 bases). The CDR3 length is 15 residues. Trimming cost V 10 bases and J 8 bases, with 24 bases left between them. CDR1 MNHEY and CDR2 SMNVEV come from the germline V gene (reference sequence). The CDR3 loop is CATSSPGQGVHEQFF. The CDR3 nucleotides are TGTGCCACCTCCTCTCCGGGACAAGGAGTTCATGAGCAGTTCTTC.

The gene calls are TRBV4-3 and TRBJ1-1; weak D call: TRBD1 (6 bases). The germline V gene has CDR1 LGHNA and CDR2 YSLEER. CDR3 length: 14 residues. The ends were cut back, 6 bases at V and 8 bases at J, with 19 bases in the middle. The CDR3 here is CASRSGPDRGEAFF. The CDR3 DNA is TGCGCCAGCAGGAGTGGCCCGGACAGAGGAGAAGCTTTCTTT.